This T cell receptor (beta chain) was captured in a study of brain metastases from non-small cell lung cancer. Study results and caveats: Compared with primary tumors, brain metastases showed less T-cell infiltration. Paired brain metastases and primary tumors largely shared TCR repertoires.

Measured with immunoSEQ multiplex PCR; TCRdb has only the in-frame clones, and not every one. The sample contains 14,000 to 15,000 clones, about 83% of which appear only once. CDR1 is LGHDT and CDR2 is YNNKEL in the germline V gene (reference sequence). This CDR3 has 14 amino acids. The germline V and J ends were trimmed by 3 bases and 8 bases, with 16 bases remaining between them. On this clone itself: The antigen is undetermined.

This sequence originates from a donor at least 40 years old with non-small cell lung cancer. The chain uses TRBV3-1 (or the pseudogene TRBV3-2) and TRBJ1-1, with D possibly TRBD1 on 5 matching bases. The sample was primary lung tumor tissue. CDR3 sequence (DNA): TGTGCCAGCAGCCACGGAGAAGGGGCTGGGGAAGCTTTCTTT. Translation gives CASSHGEGAGEAFF.